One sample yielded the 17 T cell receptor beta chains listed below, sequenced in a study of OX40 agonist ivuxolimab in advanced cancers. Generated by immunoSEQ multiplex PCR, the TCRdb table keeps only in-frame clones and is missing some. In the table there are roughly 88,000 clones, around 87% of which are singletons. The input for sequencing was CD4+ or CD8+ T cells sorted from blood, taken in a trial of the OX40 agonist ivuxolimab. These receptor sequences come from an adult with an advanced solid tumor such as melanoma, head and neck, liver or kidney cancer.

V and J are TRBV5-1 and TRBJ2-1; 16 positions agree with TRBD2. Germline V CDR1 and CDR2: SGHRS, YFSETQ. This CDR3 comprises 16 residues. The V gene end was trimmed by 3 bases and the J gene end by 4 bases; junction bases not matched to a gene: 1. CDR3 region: CASSWGLAGGYNEQFF. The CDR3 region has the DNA TGCGCCAGCAGCTGGGGACTAGCGGGAGGGTACAATGAGCAGTTCTTC.

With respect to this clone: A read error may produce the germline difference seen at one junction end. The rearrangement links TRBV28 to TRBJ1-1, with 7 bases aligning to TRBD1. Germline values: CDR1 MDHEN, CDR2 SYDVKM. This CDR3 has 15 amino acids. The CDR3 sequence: CASNLQGLENTEAFF. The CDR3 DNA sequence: TGTGCCAGCAATTTACAGGGGCTTGAGAACACTGAAGCTTTCTTT.

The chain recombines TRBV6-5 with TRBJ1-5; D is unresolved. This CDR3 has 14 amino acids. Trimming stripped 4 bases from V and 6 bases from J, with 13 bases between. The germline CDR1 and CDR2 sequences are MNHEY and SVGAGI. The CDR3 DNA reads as TGTGCCAGCAGTTCGAGCGGGAGGAGTCAGCCCCAGCATTTT. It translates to CASSSSGRSQPQHF.

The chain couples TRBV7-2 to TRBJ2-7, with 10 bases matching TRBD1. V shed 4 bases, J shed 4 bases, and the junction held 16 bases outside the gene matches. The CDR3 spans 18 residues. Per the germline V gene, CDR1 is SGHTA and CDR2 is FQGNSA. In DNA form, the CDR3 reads TGTGCCAGCAGCTCCCGGGACAGGGGAGAGTTTGGGTTATACGAGCAGTACTTC. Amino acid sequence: CASSSRDRGEFGLYEQYF. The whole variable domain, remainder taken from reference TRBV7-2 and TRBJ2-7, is GAGVSQSPSNKVTEKGKDVELRCDPISGHTALYWYRQSLGQGLEFLIYFQGNSAPDKSGLPSDRFSAERTGGSVSTLTIQRTQQEDSAVYLCASSSRDRGEFGLYEQYFGPGTRLTVT.

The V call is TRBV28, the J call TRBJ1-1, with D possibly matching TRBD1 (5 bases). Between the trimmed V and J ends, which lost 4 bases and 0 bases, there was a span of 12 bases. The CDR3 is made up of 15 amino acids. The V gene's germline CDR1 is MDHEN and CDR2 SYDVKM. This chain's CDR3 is CASSSPDTLNTEAFF. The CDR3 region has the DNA TGTGCCAGCAGTTCCCCGGACACACTGAACACTGAAGCTTTCTTT.

The CDR3 coding sequence is TGTGCCTGGAGCGGTACAGGGCAGACTAATGAAAAACTGTTTTTT. As protein: CAWSGTGQTNEKLFF. This chain uses TRBV30 with TRBJ1-4; D perhaps matches TRBD1 (6 bases). Germline CDR1 is GTSNPN and CDR2 is SVGIG (reference sequence). The CDR3 runs to 15 residues. V lost 3 bases and J lost 2, with 13 bases in between.

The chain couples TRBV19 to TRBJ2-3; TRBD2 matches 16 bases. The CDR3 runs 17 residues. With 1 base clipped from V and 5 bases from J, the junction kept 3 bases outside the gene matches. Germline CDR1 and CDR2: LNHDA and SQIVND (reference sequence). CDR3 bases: TGTGCCAGTAGTATAGGGGGACTAGCGGGAGGGGTAGATACGCAGTATTTT. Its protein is CASSIGGLAGGVDTQYF. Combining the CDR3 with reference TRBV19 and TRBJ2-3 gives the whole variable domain DGGITQSPKYLFRKEGQNVTLSCEQNLNHDAMYWYRQDPGQGLRLIYYSQIVNDFQKGDIAEGYSVSREKKESFPLTVTSAQKNPTAFYLCASSIGGLAGGVDTQYFGPGTRLTVL.

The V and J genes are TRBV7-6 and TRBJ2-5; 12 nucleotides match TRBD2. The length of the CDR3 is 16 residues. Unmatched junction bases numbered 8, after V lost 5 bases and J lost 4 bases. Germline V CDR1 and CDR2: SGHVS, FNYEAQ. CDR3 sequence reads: CASSRSSGRVGETQYF. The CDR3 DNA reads TGTGCCAGCAGCAGATCTAGCGGGAGGGTCGGAGAGACCCAGTACTTC.

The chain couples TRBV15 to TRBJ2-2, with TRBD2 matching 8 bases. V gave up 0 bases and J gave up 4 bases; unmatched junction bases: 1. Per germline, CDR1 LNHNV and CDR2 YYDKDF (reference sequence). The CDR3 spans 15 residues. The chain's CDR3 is CATSREAGGTGELFF. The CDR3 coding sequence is TGTGCCACCAGCAGAGAGGCGGGAGGCACCGGGGAGCTGTTTTTT.

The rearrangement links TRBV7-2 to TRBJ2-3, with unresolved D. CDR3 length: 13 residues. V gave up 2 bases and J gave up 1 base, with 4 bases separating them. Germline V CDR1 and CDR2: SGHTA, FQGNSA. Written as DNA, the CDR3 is TGTGCCAGCAGCTTATTAGGCACAGATACGCAGTATTTT. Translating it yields CASSLLGTDTQYF.

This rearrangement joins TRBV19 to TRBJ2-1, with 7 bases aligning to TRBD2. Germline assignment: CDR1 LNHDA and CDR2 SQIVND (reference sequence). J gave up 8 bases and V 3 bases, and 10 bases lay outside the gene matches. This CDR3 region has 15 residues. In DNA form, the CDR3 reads TGTGCCAGTAGTATGCGGGGAGGGCCTAGAGATGAGCAGTTCTTC. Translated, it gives CASSMRGGPRDEQFF.

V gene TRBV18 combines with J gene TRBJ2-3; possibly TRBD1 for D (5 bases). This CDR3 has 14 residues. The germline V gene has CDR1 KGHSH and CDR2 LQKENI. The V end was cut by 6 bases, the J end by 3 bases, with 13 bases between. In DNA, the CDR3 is TGTGCCAGCTCCCCAATTAGACAGACAGATACGCAGTATTTT. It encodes CASSPIRQTDTQYF.

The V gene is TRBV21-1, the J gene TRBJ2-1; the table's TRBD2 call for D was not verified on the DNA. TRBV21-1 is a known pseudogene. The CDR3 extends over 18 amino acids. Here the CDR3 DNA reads TGTGCCAGCAGCAACGGTTCCTTGGCGGGAGAATTCCACAATGAGCAGTTCTTC. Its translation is CASSNGSLAGEFHNEQFF.

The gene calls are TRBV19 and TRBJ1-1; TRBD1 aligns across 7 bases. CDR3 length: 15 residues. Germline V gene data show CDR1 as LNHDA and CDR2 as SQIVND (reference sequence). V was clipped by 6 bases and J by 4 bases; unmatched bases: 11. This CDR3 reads CASRPQGRGGTEAFF. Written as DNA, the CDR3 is TGTGCCAGTAGGCCACAGGGGAGGGGGGGCACTGAAGCTTTCTTT.

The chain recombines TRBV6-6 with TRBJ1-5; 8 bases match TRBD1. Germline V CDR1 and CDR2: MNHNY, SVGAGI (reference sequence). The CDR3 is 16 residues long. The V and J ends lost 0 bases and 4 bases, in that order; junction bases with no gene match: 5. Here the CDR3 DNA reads TGTGCCAGCAGTTACTCGGGACAGGTCCCAAATCAGCCCCAGCATTTT. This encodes CASSYSGQVPNQPQHF.

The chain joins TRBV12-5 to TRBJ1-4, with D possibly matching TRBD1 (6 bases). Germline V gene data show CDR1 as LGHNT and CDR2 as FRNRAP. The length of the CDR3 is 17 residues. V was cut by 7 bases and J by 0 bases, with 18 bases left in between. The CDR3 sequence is CASDPLTGNSTNEKLFF. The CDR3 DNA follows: TGTGCTAGTGACCCTTTGACAGGCAACTCAACTAATGAAAAACTGTTTTTT.

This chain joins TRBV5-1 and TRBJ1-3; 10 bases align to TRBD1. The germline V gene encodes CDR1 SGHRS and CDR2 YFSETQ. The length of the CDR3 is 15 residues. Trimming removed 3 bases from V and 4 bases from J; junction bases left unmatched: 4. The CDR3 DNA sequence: TGCGCCAGCAGCTCGACAGGGGGCTCAGGAAACACCATATATTTT. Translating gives CASSSTGGSGNTIYF.